What follows are 17 T cell receptor beta chains derived from one specimen sequenced in a study of PD-L1 blockade in urothelial cancer. Clones were sequenced by immunoSEQ multiplex PCR, and TCRdb holds only the in-frame ones, with some missing. The sample lists about 45,000 clones; around 89% were seen once. The source material was PBMCs, sampled around atezolizumab (anti-PD-L1) treatment. Receptor source: a man aged 80 or over with urothelial cancer.

The rearrangement uses TRBV10-1 and TRBJ2-7; tentatively, D is TRBD1 (5 bases). The CDR3 extends over 14 amino acids. Per germline, CDR1 WNHNN and CDR2 SYGVQD (reference sequence). Trimming left V 2 bases short and J 3 bases short, with 11 bases between. The CDR3 loop reads CASSEGAGSYEQYF. CDR3 nucleotides: TGCGCCAGCAGTGAGGGGGCCGGCAGCTACGAGCAGTACTTC.

This clone was detected only a few times. J is TRBJ1-2 and V is TRBV30; TRBD1 matches 8 bases. Germline CDR1 reads GTSNPN; CDR2 reads SVGIG (reference sequence). The CDR3 extends over 15 amino acids. V shed 4 bases and J 8 bases; nucleotides not matched to a gene: 15. This chain's CDR3 is CAWIRGQGAPGGYTF. The CDR3 DNA reads TGTGCCTGGATCCGGGGGCAGGGGGCCCCCGGGGGCTACACCTTC.

This chain connects TRBV18 to TRBJ1-5, with 8 bases matching TRBD1. The V gene end was trimmed by 3 bases and the J gene end by 2 bases; junction bases not matched to a gene: 3. This CDR3 has 15 residues. Looked up from germline, CDR1 is KGHSH and CDR2 is LQKENI. The CDR3 spells CASSPDRGGNQPQHF. The CDR3 region has the DNA TGTGCCAGCTCACCTGACAGGGGCGGCAATCAGCCCCAGCATTTT. Complete variable domain (other parts from reference TRBV18 and TRBJ1-5): NAGVMQNPRHLVRRRGQEARLRCSPMKGHSHVYWYRQLPEEGLKFMVYLQKENIIDESGMPKERFSAEFPKEGPSILRIQQVVRGDSAAYFCASSPDRGGNQPQHFGDGTRLSIL.

This clone was counted only a few times. In DNA form, the CDR3 reads TGTGCCAGCAACGAACTAGCGGGAGGGGGTCTCTACGAGCAGTACTTC. This sequence encodes CASNELAGGGLYEQYF. V usage is TRBV28 and J usage is TRBJ2-7; 13 bases are shared with TRBD2. This CDR3 spans 16 amino acids. From germline, CDR1 is MDHEN and CDR2 SYDVKM. With V trimmed by 7 bases and J by 3 bases, 9 bases remained unmatched.

This sequence joins TRBV27 and TRBJ2-2; 9 bases agree with TRBD2. The length of the CDR3 is 17 residues. Trimming cost V 2 bases and J 0 bases; bases outside gene matches: 4. Germline CDR1 MNHEY, CDR2 SMNVEV (reference sequence). The DNA for the CDR3 is TGTGCCAGCAGTTTAGAGGGACTAGCAGCGAACACCGGGGAGCTGTTTTTT. Translated: CASSLEGLAANTGELFF.

This chain links TRBV11-2 with TRBJ1-4; D is perhaps TRBD1 (5 bases). Per germline, CDR1 SGHAT and CDR2 FQNNGV. The ends were cut back, 1 base at V and 2 bases at J, with 11 bases in the middle. This CDR3 comprises 16 residues. DNA for the CDR3: TGTGCCAGCAGCTTAGGGGACTTTGCGACTAATGAAAAACTGTTTTTT. Its translation is CASSLGDFATNEKLFF. Full variable domain (rest looked up from reference TRBV11-2 and TRBJ1-4): EAGVAQSPRYKIIEKRQSVAFWCNPISGHATLYWYQQILGQGPKLLIQFQNNGVVDDSQLPKDRFSAERLKGVDSTLKIQPAKLEDSAVYLCASSLGDFATNEKLFFGSGTQLSVL.

The chain employs TRBV6-5 and TRBJ1-2, with 7 bases lining up with TRBD1. With 6 bases clipped from V and 6 bases from J, the junction kept 10 bases outside the gene matches. The CDR3 spans 14 residues. CDR1 and CDR2 (germline): MNHEY, SVGAGI. The CDR3 DNA is TGTGCCAGCAGCGGGAACAGGGGACGAGATGGCTACACCTTC. This gives the protein CASSGNRGRDGYTF.

V and J are TRBV5-4 and TRBJ2-2; the D gene is possibly TRBD2 (6 bases). CDR3 length equals 15 residues. Deletions cut 6 bases from V and 0 bases from J, with 12 bases between. CDR1 is SGHNT, CDR2 YYREEE, per germline (reference sequence). CDR3 protein: CASTTGTPNTGELFF. In nucleotides, the CDR3 is TGTGCCAGCACCACCGGGACTCCGAACACCGGGGAGCTGTTTTTT.

This clone was observed once. The chain combines TRBV7-2 with TRBJ2-7; 14 bases align to TRBD2. The V gene's germline CDR1 is SGHTA and CDR2 FQGNSA. Unmatched junction bases numbered 14, after V lost 6 bases and J lost 4 bases. This CDR3 is 18 amino acids long. The CDR3 sequence is CASSGGTSGGNQGYEQYF. The CDR3 DNA sequence: TGTGCCAGCAGTGGGGGGACTAGCGGGGGCAATCAAGGTTACGAGCAGTACTTC. Full variable domain (outside the CDR3, taken from reference TRBV7-2 and TRBJ2-7): GAGVSQSPSNKVTEKGKDVELRCDPISGHTALYWYRQSLGQGLEFLIYFQGNSAPDKSGLPSDRFSAERTGGSVSTLTIQRTQQEDSAVYLCASSGGTSGGNQGYEQYFGPGTRLTVT.

V usage is TRBV7-2 and J usage is TRBJ1-1; weak D call: TRBD1 (6 bases). Germline CDR1 SGHTA, CDR2 FQGNSA. V lost 4 bases and J 2 bases, leaving 11 bases between the germline ends. The CDR3 runs to 14 residues. The CDR3 reads CASSSSGTNTEAFF. CDR3 sequence (DNA): TGTGCCAGCAGCTCAAGCGGGACAAACACTGAAGCTTTCTTT.

The chain is built from TRBV10-3 and TRBJ1-5, with 8 bases that match TRBD1. The CDR3 covers 15 residues. V was clipped by 2 bases and J by 4 bases; unmatched bases: 4. Looked up from germline, CDR1 is ENHRY and CDR2 is SYGVKD. The CDR3 region is CAISEGQGGNQPQHF. The CDR3 DNA reads TGTGCCATCAGTGAGGGACAGGGAGGGAATCAGCCCCAGCATTTT.

The chain combines TRBV6-6 with TRBJ2-5; 7 nucleotides line up with TRBD1. Germline V gives CDR1 MNHNY, CDR2 SVGAGI (reference sequence). V lost 4 bases, J lost 0 bases, and 5 bases stayed unmatched. The CDR3 covers 15 residues. The CDR3 coding sequence is TGTGCCAGCAGTTGGGGACAGACTGACCAAGAGACCCAGTACTTC. Its translation is CASSWGQTDQETQYF.

A single count supports this clone. J is TRBJ2-1 and V is TRBV29-1; 10 nucleotides match TRBD2. Trimming took 2 bases from V and 0 from J; bases not matched to a gene: 1. Germline V CDR1 and CDR2: SQVTM, ANQGSEA. The CDR3 has 15 residues. As DNA, the CDR3 is TGCAGCGTTGAACCTAGCGGGAGCTCCTACAATGAGCAGTTCTTC. Translation gives CSVEPSGSSYNEQFF.

The chain uses TRBV5-6 and TRBJ2-1; D might be TRBD2 (5 bases). V shed 0 bases and J shed 2 bases, with 12 bases lying between them. This CDR3 comprises 16 residues. The germline CDR1 and CDR2 sequences are SGHDT and YYEEEE. In DNA, the CDR3 is TGTGCCAGCAGCTTGGAAACCGGGAAGACCTACAATGAGCAGTTCTTC. It translates to CASSLETGKTYNEQFF.

This chain joins TRBV4-2 and TRBJ2-7, with 8 nucleotides matching TRBD2. Germline values: CDR1 LGHNA, CDR2 YNFKEQ. The trim removed 0 bases at V and 2 bases at J, leaving 15 bases unmatched. This CDR3 has 19 amino acids. CDR3 nucleotide sequence: TGTGCCAGCAGCCAAGATTACGGGGGGGCGGGAGGTCCCACCTACGAGCAGTACTTC. Translated, it gives CASSQDYGGAGGPTYEQYF.

The chain uses TRBV30 and TRBJ2-7, with 9 bases fitting TRBD2. The CDR3 loop spans 15 amino acids. Germline V gene data show CDR1 as GTSNPN and CDR2 as SVGIG (reference sequence). With V trimmed by 4 bases and J by 5 bases, 12 bases remained unmatched. CDR3 in amino acids: CAWTKPSGIPHEQYF. DNA for the CDR3: TGTGCCTGGACTAAACCTAGCGGGATACCCCACGAGCAGTACTTC.

This clone was recorded only once. The V and J genes are TRBV19 and TRBJ1-5; 7 bases line up with TRBD1. The CDR3 spans 13 residues. The J segment lost 5 bases and the V segment lost 10 bases, leaving 8 bases of the junction unmatched. Germline V CDR1 and CDR2: LNHDA, SQIVND (reference sequence). The CDR3 DNA follows: TGTGCCACCACCATTGACAGGGATCAGCCCCAGCATTTT. The encoded protein is CATTIDRDQPQHF.